This TCR beta chain came from a study of blood T cell repertoires in COVID-19. Study-wide background: Acute and convalescent COVID-19 specimens originated in the United States, Italy and Spain.

CDR1 and CDR2 (germline): SGHVS, FNYEAQ. The CDR3 consists of 14 residues. V was pared by 4 bases and J by 4 bases, with 10 bases between. The authors' processing: Using reference gene primer amplification, nucleated cell counts were estimated. Some clones are missing from TCRdb's copy, which holds only in-frame ones; the method was immunoSEQ multiplex PCR. The D gene and trimming were derived from the DNA, and the V and J assignments and clone size from that table. Among a few hundred thousand clones listed, approximately 87% were seen once. The specimen was peripheral blood. This receptor was taken from a man in his 60s who had recovered from COVID-19. The chain has TRBV7-6 and TRBJ2-2, with a possible D match to TRBD1 (8 bases). The chain's CDR3 is CASSYRGGTGELFF. The DNA for the CDR3 is TGTGCCAGCAGCTACAGGGGGGGCACCGGGGAGCTGTTTTTT.